This record concerns one TCR beta chain sequence. This specimen belongs to a study of blood T cell repertoires in COVID-19. Study summary: Sites in the United States, Italy and Spain provided acute and convalescent COVID-19 samples.

Participants spanned ages about 18 to 100 years and resided in roughly 22 US areas. Cohort allocation depended upon clinical history that participants reported. All exposed participants met a person with COVID-19 within 2 weeks before entering the study. Clones were sequenced by immunoSEQ multiplex PCR, and TCRdb holds only the in-frame ones, with some missing. The table lists 180,000 or so clones, approximately 80% of them singletons, with around 15% in the top ten. V was shortened by 3 bases and J by 6 bases, with 8 bases between the two germline ends. The CDR3 has 12 residues. Germline CDR1 and CDR2: SGHVS and FQNEAQ.

The material sequenced was PBMCs or T cells enriched from blood (not recorded which). The rearrangement joins TRBV7-8 to TRBJ1-1; D is unclear. The clonotype comes from a man aged 55-75 years who had been exposed to COVID-19. CDR3 amino acids: CASSFPVAEAFF. CDR3 sequence (DNA): TGTGCCAGCAGCTTTCCAGTCGCTGAAGCTTTCTTT.